Each of the 13 T cell receptor beta chains below was sequenced from the same sample in a study of blood T cell repertoires in COVID-19. Here immunoSEQ multiplex PCR was the method, and the copy in TCRdb shows in-frame clones only, minus some. This table holds 95,000 to 120,000 clones, 88% found once. Material: peripheral blood. The origin of the receptors is a woman in her 70s who had recovered from COVID-19.

The chain has TRBV6-6 and TRBJ1-6; the match to TRBD1 covers 9 bases. The CDR3 extends over 15 amino acids. From germline, CDR1 is MNHNY and CDR2 SVGAGI (reference sequence). J gave up 10 bases and V 6 bases, and 10 bases lay outside the gene matches. As DNA, the CDR3 is TGTGCCAGCAGCCCCGGGACAGGGAGATGGTCACCCCTCCACTTT. This gives the protein CASSPGTGRWSPLHF.

V usage is TRBV30 and J usage is TRBJ1-2; 7 bases match TRBD1. J was trimmed by 6 bases and V by 4 bases; bases with no gene match: 5. Germline V gene data show CDR1 as GTSNPN and CDR2 as SVGIG (reference sequence). The CDR3 runs to 12 residues. Here the CDR3 reads CAWNSDRDGYTF. Written as DNA, the CDR3 is TGTGCCTGGAATTCCGACAGGGATGGCTACACCTTC.

The genes are TRBV4-3 and TRBJ1-2; TRBD1 matches 9 bases. V was pared by 10 bases and J by 5 bases, with 5 bases of the junction left unmatched. The CDR3 sequence is 12 residues long. The germline V gene encodes CDR1 LGHNA and CDR2 YSLEER. The CDR3 reads CAMTQGAYGYTF. For the CDR3, the DNA is TGCGCCATGACACAGGGGGCGTATGGCTACACCTTC.

The V call is TRBV11-2, the J call TRBJ1-3, with a possible D match to TRBD1 (5 bases). This CDR3 is 15 amino acids long. V was shortened by 5 bases and J by 4 bases, with 15 bases between the two germline ends. Germline CDR1 and CDR2: SGHAT and FQNNGV. This CDR3 is CASSMFGGTGNTIYF. The DNA for the CDR3 is TGTGCCAGCAGCATGTTCGGGGGGACCGGAAACACCATATATTTT.

The rearrangement joins TRBV7-2 to TRBJ1-2; D is perhaps TRBD1 (5 bases). V dropped 5 bases and J dropped 1 base, with 8 bases sitting between them. The CDR3 is 13 amino acids. The germline V gene has CDR1 SGHTA and CDR2 FQGNSA. The CDR3 here is CASSPDSNYGYTF. The CDR3 region has the DNA TGTGCCAGCAGCCCCGACAGTAACTATGGCTACACCTTC.

The V call is TRBV2, the J call TRBJ1-1; the D is unclear. The V gene's germline CDR1 is SNHLY and CDR2 FYNNEI. The CDR3 is 13 amino acids. Trimming took off 6 bases at V and 5 bases at J, with 13 bases between the two ends. CDR3 amino acids: CASSFRAVTEAFF. CDR3 DNA sequence: TGTGCCAGCAGCTTCCGTGCGGTTACTGAAGCTTTCTTT.

The chain recombines TRBV5-4 with TRBJ2-5, with 9 bases lining up with TRBD1. Per germline, CDR1 SGHNT and CDR2 YYREEE (reference sequence). The ends lost 2 bases at V and 5 bases at J; junction bases unmatched: 7. The CDR3 is 15 residues long. CDR3 sequence reads: CASSLQGAMGETQYF. The CDR3 nucleotides read TGTGCCAGCAGCTTACAGGGGGCGATGGGGGAGACCCAGTACTTC.

The rearrangement uses TRBV7-9 and TRBJ2-3; weak D call: TRBD2 (5 bases). The V and J ends lost 5 bases and 8 bases respectively, with 17 bases between them. The CDR3 extends over 14 amino acids. Germline V gene lookup returns CDR1 SEHNR and CDR2 FQNEAQ (reference sequence). Here the CDR3 reads CASSDQRSGGTQYF. CDR3 nucleotide sequence: TGTGCCAGCAGCGACCAAAGGTCTGGAGGTACGCAGTATTTT.

The chain employs TRBV7-3 and TRBJ2-3; TRBD2 might be the D (6 bases). There are 14 residues in the CDR3. V was trimmed by 5 bases and J by 4 bases, leaving 13 bases between them. Germline CDR1 SGHTA, CDR2 FQGTGA. CDR3 sequence: CASSPRDRADTQYF. The CDR3 DNA sequence: TGTGCCAGCAGCCCGCGGGACCGTGCAGATACGCAGTATTTT.

The V gene is TRBV28, the J gene TRBJ2-7; D may be TRBD2 (6 bases). V was trimmed by 3 bases and J by 2 bases, leaving 8 bases between them. Looked up from germline, CDR1 is MDHEN and CDR2 is SYDVKM. The CDR3 spans 13 residues. The CDR3 nucleotides read TGTGCCAGCAGTTTTAGCGGTCCCTACGAGCAGTACTTC. It yields the protein CASSFSGPYEQYF.

V and J are TRBV3-1 (or the pseudogene TRBV3-2) and TRBJ1-1; D possibly corresponds to TRBD1 (5 bases). Looked up from germline, CDR1 is LGHDT and CDR2 is YNNKEL (reference sequence). The CDR3 sequence is 13 residues long. V gave up 8 bases and J gave up 5 bases, with 15 bases separating them. In DNA form, the CDR3 reads TGTGCCAGCGGGTGGAGGGACGGGACTGAAGCTTTCTTT. Translation gives CASGWRDGTEAFF.

The gene calls are TRBV28 and TRBJ2-7, with a weak D call TRBD1 (6 bases). The V gene's germline CDR1 is MDHEN and CDR2 SYDVKM. Deletions cut 5 bases from V and 5 bases from J, with 13 bases between. The CDR3 sequence is 13 residues long. The CDR3 nucleotides read TGTGCCAGCAGTCCTGCGGACAGCGACGAGCAGTACTTC. Its protein is CASSPADSDEQYF.

In regard to this clone: The germline gene is not matched at one end of the junction; a read error may be the cause. This chain links TRBV7-2 with TRBJ2-1; the D is unclear. Per the germline V gene, CDR1 is SGHTA and CDR2 is FQGNSA. This CDR3 has 11 residues. Here the CDR3 reads CASSFYDEQFF. CDR3 coding DNA: TGTGCCAGCAGCTTCTACGATGAGCAGTTCTTC.